The clone carrying this T cell receptor beta chain came up many times. Its specificity is unknown. This entry is derived from a study of HIV-infected patients and healthy controls. Regarding the study as a whole: HIV+ repertoires were severely depleted of MAIT alpha-chain CDR3s, unlike healthy controls.

Approximately 510 ng RNA was reverse transcribed with alpha and beta constant-region primers. Separate chain-specific third strand synthesis with multiplexing indices produced the alpha and beta libraries. TCRdb passed the 5' RACE reads through MiXCR, listing each CDR3 protein once. The profile shows under 7,500 distinct CDR3 sequences, roughly 9.7% of them singletons. Antiretroviral therapy had run roughly three months, about 14 weeks, before follow-up blood collection. All unsorted peripheral T cells were captured because whole blood was used without fractionation. This CDR3 is 16 amino acids long. Trimming took off 2 bases at V and 5 bases at J, with 17 bases between the two ends. From germline, CDR1 is LGHDT and CDR2 YNNKEL (reference sequence).

The V and J genes are TRBV3-1 and TRBJ2-3, with D perhaps matching TRBD2 (6 bases). Sequencing used blood, obtained during antiretroviral therapy. This sequence was found in an adult with HIV infection. The CDR3 DNA reads as TGTGCCAGCAGCCAATCGGGACTGGCGAGGGTAGATACGCAGTATTTT. Encoded protein: CASSQSGLARVDTQYF.